Below are 30 T cell receptor beta chains sequenced from a single sample in a study of metastatic and nonmetastatic thyroid tumors. TCRdb redid the clone calls on the PCR reads using MiXCR. The data contain roughly 98,000 clones, 15% of them seen just once; the ten biggest clones take up 3.6%. Nobody among the patients had been given any treatment before thyroid surgery. The sequenced sample consisted of blood. These receptor sequences come from a female donor with papillary thyroid cancer or a benign thyroid nodule (not recorded which). Some clones in this sample may be carry-over from other donors' samples.

This clone was counted many times. A much larger clone differs by one base, so this may be a read error. Other DNA sequences in this sample translate to the same CDR3. This chain links TRBV6-1 with TRBJ2-7; TRBD2 might be the D (5 bases). The CDR3 loop spans 13 amino acids. CDR1 and CDR2 from the germline V gene are MNHNS and SASEGT. CDR3 sequence reads: CASSEALADEQYF. In nucleotides, the CDR3 is TGTGCCAGCAGTGAAGCCCTAGCTGACGAGCAGTACTTT.

This clone was observed many times. The chain has TRBV10-3 and TRBJ2-1; perhaps TRBD2 as D (5 bases). With 3 bases removed from V and 5 bases from J, the gap between germline ends came to 14 bases. CDR3 length equals 15 residues. CDR1 is ENHRY, CDR2 SYGVKD, per germline. CDR3 region: CAISEFEAGNNEQFF. The CDR3 DNA is TGTGCCATCAGTGAATTTGAGGCGGGTAACAATGAGCAGTTCTTC.

A note on this clone: One junction end disagrees with the germline gene, perhaps due to a read error. This chain links TRBV5-6 with TRBJ2-5; the D gene is possibly TRBD1 (6 bases). Germline V gives CDR1 SGHDT, CDR2 YYEEEE. The CDR3 loop spans 16 amino acids. The CDR3 bases are TGTTCCAGCAGCTTAGAAACAGGGCACTCAAGGGAGACCCAGTACTTC. Translating gives CSSSLETGHSRETQYF.

In its sample, this clone was seen many times. V is TRBV5-1 and J is TRBJ1-2, with TRBD1 matching 9 bases. Germline V gene data show CDR1 as SGHRS and CDR2 as YFSETQ. The CDR3 is 13 residues long. V dropped 4 bases and J dropped 8; count of bases not matched to a gene: 6. CDR3 sequence reads: CASSPGQGLGYTF. CDR3 nucleotide sequence: TGCGCCAGCAGCCCCGGACAGGGGTTAGGCTACACCTTC.

Remarks on this clone: This may be a read error: a much more frequent sequence differs by one nucleotide. The CDR3 nucleotides are TGCAGTGCTGTATTGGGGACATGGTTGCCAGATACGCAGTATTTT. This sequence encodes CSAVLGTWLPDTQYF. This sequence joins TRBV20-1 and TRBJ2-3, with D perhaps matching TRBD1 (6 bases). The V gene lost 5 bases and the J gene lost 4 bases, with 19 bases spanning the gap. The CDR3 has 15 residues. The V gene's germline CDR1 is DFQATT and CDR2 SNEGSKA (reference sequence).

In this sample, this clone turned up a few times. The chain recombines TRBV29-1 with TRBJ1-1; no clear D gene. The CDR3 extends over 16 amino acids. Germline V CDR1 and CDR2: SQVTM, ANQGSEA. V was pared by 1 base and J by 2 bases, with 17 bases between. DNA for the CDR3: TGCAGCGTTGAAGCAATCACCACCCCTATTAACACTGAAGCTTTCTTT. Protein product: CSVEAITTPINTEAFF.

Remarks on this clone: It may be a read error: a sequence one base away is much more abundant. The chain has TRBV30 and TRBJ2-6; no firm D call. V lost 2 bases to trimming and J lost 2 bases, with 4 bases between them. CDR1 is GTSNPN, CDR2 SVGIG, per germline (reference sequence). This CDR3 is 13 amino acids long. This CDR3 reads CAWSFPGANVLTF. The CDR3 DNA reads TGTGCCTGGAGTTTCCCTGGGGCCAACGTCCTGACTTTC. The whole variable domain, filled in from reference TRBV30 and TRBJ2-6, reads SQTIHQWPATLVQPVGSPLSLECTVEGTSNPNLYWYRQAAGRGLQLLFYSVGIGQISSEVPQNLSASRPQDRQFILSSKKLLLSDSGFYLCAWSFPGANVLTFGAGSRLTVL.

CDR3 sequence reads: CASSLDSWSRGGELFF. DNA of the CDR3: TGTGCCAGCAGCTTAGATTCCTGGAGCAGGGGCGGGGAGCTGTTTTTT. V and J are TRBV11-1 and TRBJ2-2, with D possibly being TRBD1 (6 bases). V was cut by 1 base and J by 7 bases, with 16 bases left in between. Germline loops: CDR1 SGHAT, CDR2 FQDESV (reference sequence). The CDR3 covers 16 residues.

This clone occurred many times. The chain links TRBV4-1 to TRBJ1-3; D is unclear. The CDR3 has 15 residues. Trimming stripped 0 bases from V and 3 bases from J, with 9 bases between. CDR1 MGHRA and CDR2 YSYEKL come from the germline V gene. This CDR3 is CASSQDWADGNTIYF. The CDR3 DNA follows: TGCGCCAGCAGCCAAGATTGGGCAGATGGAAACACCATATATTTT.

This clone was picked up many times. The gene calls are TRBV28 and TRBJ1-4, with a possible D match to TRBD1 (5 bases). This CDR3 spans 14 amino acids. The V gene's germline CDR1 is MDHEN and CDR2 SYDVKM. The ends were cut back, 4 bases at V and 1 base at J, with 7 bases in the middle. The CDR3 region is CASSSDRTNEKLFF. The CDR3 region has the DNA TGTGCCAGCAGTTCCGACAGAACTAATGAAAAACTGTTTTTT.

This clone was counted many times. The chain is built from TRBV5-8 and TRBJ2-5; D gene ambiguous. Germline CDR1 and CDR2: SGHTS and YDEGEE. There are 12 residues in the CDR3. The ends were cut back, 3 bases at V and 3 bases at J, with 6 bases in the middle. The CDR3 bases are TGTGCCAGCAGCTCTGCCGAAGAGACCCAGTACTTC. Residues: CASSSAEETQYF.

This clone was picked up many times. This sequence joins TRBV2 and TRBJ2-6; tentative D call: TRBD1 (6 bases). The CDR3 totals 16 residues. V was trimmed by 5 bases and J by 1 base, leaving 12 bases between them. Per germline, CDR1 SNHLY and CDR2 FYNNEI. Written as DNA, the CDR3 is TGTGCCAGCAGTTTAACAGGGAATTCTGGGGCCAACGTCCTGACTTTC. Amino acid sequence: CASSLTGNSGANVLTF.

About this clone itself: This may be a read error: a much more frequent sequence differs by one nucleotide. The rearrangement joins TRBV15 to TRBJ1-1, with a possible D match to TRBD1 (6 bases). Per germline, CDR1 LNHNV and CDR2 YYDKDF (reference sequence). The CDR3 spans 15 residues. V shed 0 bases and J shed 11 bases, with 19 bases lying between them. The CDR3 nucleotides are TGTGCCACCAGCAGAGATCCCATGTTGGAGGGGGGGGCTTTCTTT. Translated: CATSRDPMLEGGAFF.

This clone was detected only a few times. Germline and junction disagree at one end, which may indicate a read error. The chain recombines TRBV6-1 with TRBJ1-6, with a possible D match to TRBD1 (5 bases). CDR1 is MNHNS and CDR2 is SASEGT in the germline V gene. This CDR3 contains 14 residues. This CDR3 is CASSESADTSPLQF. The CDR3 DNA follows: TGTGCCAGCAGTGAATCTGCGGACACTTCACCCCTACAATTT.

Many counts were recorded for this clone. CDR3 DNA sequence: TGTGCCAGCAGCCCAACAGGGGGCGGAACAGATACGCAGTATTTT. It yields the protein CASSPTGGGTDTQYF. The rearrangement uses TRBV7-3 and TRBJ2-3; TRBD1 matches at 9 bases. Per the germline V gene, CDR1 is SGHTA and CDR2 is FQGTGA. The V gene end was trimmed by 5 bases and the J gene end by 3 bases; junction bases not matched to a gene: 6. This CDR3 comprises 15 residues.

As for this clone: Given a much more abundant clone one base away, this may be a read error. J is TRBJ2-3 and V is TRBV7-8; tentatively, D is TRBD1 (5 bases). Trimming removed 6 bases at V and 7 bases at J, with 11 bases between. Germline lookup yields CDR1 SGHVS and CDR2 FQNEAQ. CDR3 length equals 12 residues. CDR3 DNA: TGTGCCAGCAGTCAGGGCGCATATACGCAGTATTTT. As protein: CASSQGAYTQYF.

This clone was detected a few times. The junction departs from germline at one end; a sequencing error may be responsible. The chain is built from TRBV6-1 and TRBJ2-7, with D tentatively TRBD2 (5 bases). The CDR3 loop spans 13 amino acids. Germline CDR1 and CDR2: MNHNS and SASEGT. The CDR3 DNA is TGTGCCACCGAAGGTCGAGTGGTTTGGGAGCATTACTTC. Translated: CATEGRVVWEHYF.

In this sample, this clone turned up many times. The chain links TRBV25-1 to TRBJ1-4; D possibly corresponds to TRBD1 (6 bases). Germline V CDR1 and CDR2: MGHDK, SYGVNS. The ends were cut back, 4 bases at V and 8 bases at J, with 20 bases in the middle. This CDR3 spans 16 amino acids. CDR3 protein: CASSGTGAGDREKLFF. The CDR3 nucleotides read TGTGCCAGCAGTGGCACTGGTGCAGGGGACCGAGAAAAACTGTTTTTT.

The gene calls are TRBV14 and TRBJ1-2; 9 bases fit TRBD1. This CDR3 comprises 17 residues. Per germline, CDR1 SGHDN and CDR2 FVKESK. The V and J ends lost 0 bases and 2 bases, in that order; junction bases with no gene match: 7. Written as DNA, the CDR3 is TGTGCCAGCAGCCAAGAACCCGGGACAGGGAAGAACTATGGCTACACCTTC. Translation gives CASSQEPGTGKNYGYTF. The full variable domain, in which reference TRBV14 and TRBJ1-2 provide the parts outside the CDR3, is EAGVTQFPSHSVIEKGQTVTLRCDPISGHDNLYWYRRVMGKEIKFLLHFVKESKQDESGMPNNRFLAERTGGTYSTLKVQPAELEDSGVYFCASSQEPGTGKNYGYTFGSGTRLTVV.

The V gene is TRBV6-1, the J gene TRBJ2-5; 7 nucleotides match TRBD2. V shed 5 bases, J shed 4 bases, and the junction held 7 bases outside the gene matches. The CDR3 contains 14 residues. Germline V CDR1 and CDR2: MNHNS, SASEGT. In nucleotides, the CDR3 is TGTGCCAGCAGTCGAGGTCGCGGGGGAGAGACCCAGTACTTC. Residues: CASSRGRGGETQYF.

This clone was observed many times. The chain links TRBV9 to TRBJ1-6; 7 positions agree with TRBD1. Germline lookup yields CDR1 SGDLS and CDR2 YYNGEE. This CDR3 has 12 residues. J gave up 11 bases and V 3 bases, and 2 bases lay outside the gene matches. The CDR3 nucleotides read TGTGCCAGCAGCGAACAGGGGCCACCCCTCCACTTT. It encodes CASSEQGPPLHF.

This clone has ten or more counts. This CDR3 reads CASQIGTVSYTF. CDR3 DNA sequence: TGTGCCAGTCAAATTGGGACAGTAAGCTACACCTTC. This rearrangement joins TRBV19 to TRBJ1-2; TRBD1 aligns across 7 bases. Germline CDR1 reads LNHDA; CDR2 reads SQIVND (reference sequence). This CDR3 has 12 residues. V shed 8 bases and J 9 bases; nucleotides not matched to a gene: 9. Combining the CDR3 with reference TRBV19 and TRBJ1-2 gives the whole variable domain DGGITQSPKYLFRKEGQNVTLSCEQNLNHDAMYWYRQDPGQGLRLIYYSQIVNDFQKGDIAEGYSVSREKKESFPLTVTSAQKNPTAFYLCASQIGTVSYTFGSGTRLTVV.

The table lists this clone with a few counts. A much larger clone sits a single nucleotide away, making a read error possible. The sample carries other DNA sequences with the same CDR3. V is TRBV19 and J is TRBJ2-2, with D hard to call. Deletions cut 3 bases from V and 8 bases from J, with 7 bases between. Germline CDR1 reads LNHDA; CDR2 reads SQIVND (reference sequence). The CDR3 extends over 12 amino acids. Written as DNA, the CDR3 is TGTGCCAGTAGTATGGGAACAGGGGAGCTGTTTTTT. Its protein product is CASSMGTGELFF. Complete variable domain (other parts from reference TRBV19 and TRBJ2-2): DGGITQSPKYLFRKEGQNVTLSCEQNLNHDAMYWYRQDPGQGLRLIYYSQIVNDFQKGDIAEGYSVSREKKESFPLTVTSAQKNPTAFYLCASSMGTGELFFGEGSRLTVL.

This clone was recorded at least ten times. The CDR3 loop reads CASRGQVGNQPQHF. The CDR3 DNA is TGTGCCAGCAGGGGACAGGTTGGCAATCAGCCCCAGCATTTT. The genes are TRBV2 and TRBJ1-5; TRBD1 agrees at 8 bases. This CDR3 has 14 amino acids. Germline CDR1 reads SNHLY; CDR2 reads FYNNEI. J gave up 2 bases and V 6 bases, and 3 bases lay outside the gene matches.

This clone was found many times. V gene TRBV18 combines with J gene TRBJ1-1; D gene unclear. In germline, CDR1 is KGHSH, CDR2 LQKENI. Between the trimmed V and J ends, which lost 4 bases and 11 bases, there was a span of 17 bases. This CDR3 has 13 residues. The CDR3 DNA reads as TGTGCCAGCTCACACTGGACGGAAGATCGTGCTTTCTTT. Residues: CASSHWTEDRAFF.

This clone was seen many times. V usage is TRBV6-2 or TRBV6-3 and J usage is TRBJ1-5; D is uncertain. In germline, CDR1 is MNHEY, CDR2 SVGEGT. CDR3 length equals 14 residues. Trimming took off 4 bases at V and 7 bases at J, with 14 bases between the two ends. The CDR3 protein is CASSSLRDMQPQHF. CDR3 DNA: TGTGCCAGCAGTTCACTAAGGGATATGCAGCCCCAGCATTTT.

The chain uses TRBV6-2 or TRBV6-3 and TRBJ1-2; possible D gene TRBD1, 5 bases. This CDR3 has 19 amino acids. The germline V gene encodes CDR1 MNHEY and CDR2 SVGEGT. Trimming cost V 0 bases and J 3 bases, with 23 bases left between them. CDR3 nucleotides: TGTGCCAGCAGTTACTCCTCCGACACCAGTGGGAGAGGGGACTATGGCTACACCTTC. Its translation is CASSYSSDTSGRGDYGYTF.

In the case of this clone: Possible read error: a much larger clone is one base away. The chain recombines TRBV5-4 with TRBJ1-5, with 10 bases identical to TRBD1. V was clipped by 1 base and J by 11 bases; unmatched bases: 15. CDR1 and CDR2 from the germline V gene are SGHNT and YYREEE (reference sequence). There are 17 residues in the CDR3. CDR3 sequence reads: CASSLSGWDRGNQTQHF. The CDR3 nucleotides read TGTGCCAGCAGCTTGAGCGGGTGGGACAGGGGTAACCAGACCCAGCATTTT. Full variable domain (remainder filled in from reference TRBV5-4 and TRBJ1-5): ETGVTQSPTHLIKTRGQQVTLRCSSQSGHNTVSWYQQALGQGPQFIFQYYREEENGRGNFPPRFSGLQFPNYSSELNVNALELDDSALYLCASSLSGWDRGNQTQHFGDGTRLSIL.

This clone was seen many times. Additional DNA sequences in this sample encode the identical CDR3. V gene TRBV5-1 combines with J gene TRBJ2-7, with TRBD2 matching 10 bases. Per germline, CDR1 SGHRS and CDR2 YFSETQ. This CDR3 contains 12 residues. J lost 7 bases, V lost 4 bases, and 2 bases had no gene match. The chain's CDR3 is CASSVSGGEQYF. The CDR3 DNA reads as TGCGCCAGCAGCGTTAGCGGGGGGGAGCAGTACTTC.

This clone has more than one count but fewer than ten. The chain uses TRBV24-1 and TRBJ2-7; D unclear. The CDR3 covers 11 residues. Trimming left V 1 base short and J 10 bases short, with 7 bases between. CDR1 is KGHDR, CDR2 SFDVKD, per germline. CDR3 DNA sequence: TGTGCCACCAGTGATTTCTACTATCAGTACTTC. It codes for CATSDFYYQYF.